This passage covers 29 T cell receptor beta chains from one sample sequenced in a study of blood T cells in healthy people across ages. A second PCR of about 7 to 12 cycles used a sample-barcoded 5' primer and a J-beta primer mix. TCRdb re-derived calls from the 5' RACE reads in MiXCR, one entry per CDR3 protein. The repertoire holds 800,000 to 950,000 distinct CDR3 sequences, with roughly 34% as singletons. Material: blood. Receptors were obtained from a young man in good health.

The V call is TRBV12-3 or TRBV12-4, the J call TRBJ2-3, with 7 bases fitting TRBD1. The CDR3 extends over 16 amino acids. Trimming took 5 bases from V and 4 from J; bases not matched to a gene: 12. This chain's CDR3 is CASSQPGQPRPDTQYF. The CDR3 DNA reads as TGTGCCAGCAGTCAACCGGGACAGCCTCGACCAGATACGCAGTATTTT.

The sample holds a few counts of this clonotype. This chain connects TRBV28 to TRBJ1-5; TRBD1 aligns across 8 bases. From germline, CDR1 is MDHEN and CDR2 SYDVKM. The CDR3 runs 23 residues. V gave up 1 base and J gave up 4 bases; unmatched junction bases: 27. CDR3 sequence reads: CASSLFVDIYSTGEKGVNQPQHF. Here the CDR3 DNA reads TGTGCCAGCAGTTTATTCGTGGATATTTACTCGACAGGGGAGAAAGGGGTGAATCAGCCCCAGCATTTT.

The genes are TRBV6-2 or TRBV6-3 and TRBJ1-1, with a weak D call TRBD1 (5 bases). Germline V CDR1 and CDR2: MNHEY, SVGEGT. Trimming took 6 bases from V and 6 from J, leaving 14 bases between them. The CDR3 consists of 13 residues. Here the CDR3 DNA reads TGTGCCAGCAGGGAAGCGGCAGGGTCTGAAGCTTTCTTT. Its protein product is CASREAAGSEAFF.

Regarding this clonotype: A clone one base away is much larger, so this may be a read error. The chain recombines TRBV4-3 with TRBJ2-1; 7 positions match TRBD1. Unmatched junction bases numbered 12, after V lost 0 bases and J lost 10 bases. Germline-derived CDR1 and CDR2 are LGHNA and YSLEER. The CDR3 extends over 16 amino acids. The DNA of the CDR3 is TGCGCCAGCAGCCAAGAGATCTGGCAGGGGGTCTACGAGCAGTTCTTC. It translates to CASSQEIWQGVYEQFF.

This rearrangement joins TRBV9 to TRBJ2-7, with TRBD2 as a possible D gene (5 bases). Per germline, CDR1 SGDLS and CDR2 YYNGEE. The V gene lost 0 bases and the J gene lost 7 bases, with 20 bases spanning the gap. This CDR3 contains 16 residues. The CDR3 reads CASSVEASPAGNEQYF. CDR3 coding DNA: TGTGCCAGCAGCGTAGAAGCTAGCCCGGCCGGGAATGAGCAGTACTTC.

This clonotype was counted a few times. The rearrangement joins TRBV28 to TRBJ2-5; D is perhaps TRBD1 or TRBD2 (5 bases each). The germline CDR1 and CDR2 sequences are MDHEN and SYDVKM. The CDR3 has 16 amino acids. V lost 4 bases and J lost 5, with 20 bases in between. In DNA, the CDR3 is TGTGCCAGCAGTTGGATCGGGACCGCTAAGATGGAGACCCAGTACTTC. This translates into CASSWIGTAKMETQYF.

This clonotype showed up many times. This sequence joins TRBV10-3 and TRBJ2-1; possible D gene TRBD2, 6 bases. V was trimmed by 8 bases and J by 9 bases, leaving 11 bases between them. The CDR3 sequence is 11 residues long. CDR1 and CDR2 from the germline V gene are ENHRY and SYGVKD. The CDR3 sequence is CAIGRAGEQFF. CDR3 sequence (DNA): TGTGCCATCGGAAGAGCGGGTGAGCAGTTCTTC.

The table lists this clonotype with a few counts. The chain couples TRBV7-9 to TRBJ1-6; weak D call: TRBD1 (6 bases). V was trimmed by 7 bases and J by 9 bases, leaving 16 bases between them. This CDR3 has 14 residues. The germline gives CDR1 SEHNR, CDR2 FQNEAQ (reference sequence). The CDR3 DNA follows: TGTGCCAGCACGCACGGGACATTGGCTTCACCCCTCCACTTT. This translates into CASTHGTLASPLHF.

The J gene is TRBJ2-7, the V gene TRBV6-2 or TRBV6-3, with 8 positions matching TRBD2. The CDR3 extends over 16 amino acids. V dropped 10 bases and J dropped 2; count of bases not matched to a gene: 16. Germline V gene data show CDR1 as MNHEY and CDR2 as SVGEGT. DNA of the CDR3: TGTGCCACCGAACCTGGAAGTAGCGGGGCACCCTACGAGCAGTACTTC. It translates to CATEPGSSGAPYEQYF.

The rearrangement joins TRBV4-1 to TRBJ1-1; no clear D. Germline assignment: CDR1 MGHRA and CDR2 YSYEKL. The V end was cut by 5 bases, the J end by 7 bases, with 17 bases between. This CDR3 has 14 amino acids. The CDR3 nucleotides are TGCGCCAGCAGCTACCCCATGAGCAGCCGTGAAGCTTTCTTT. Protein: CASSYPMSSREAFF.

There are a few counts of this clonotype. The chain joins TRBV3-1 to TRBJ2-7; D not resolved. V lost 2 bases to trimming and J lost 6 bases, with 11 bases between them. CDR1 and CDR2 (germline): LGHDT, YNNKEL (reference sequence). This CDR3 contains 13 residues. The CDR3 loop reads CASSQNHGSEQYF. CDR3 nucleotides: TGTGCCAGCAGCCAAAACCACGGATCCGAGCAGTACTTC.

This clonotype was seen only a few times. This chain links TRBV20-1 with TRBJ2-5; 7 bases agree with TRBD1. Trimming cost V 6 bases and J 6 bases; bases outside gene matches: 4. The germline V gene has CDR1 DFQATT and CDR2 SNEGSKA (reference sequence). CDR3 size: 11 residues. CDR3 in amino acids: CSARTGQTQYF. The DNA for the CDR3 is TGCAGTGCACGGACAGGACAGACCCAGTACTTC.

This clonotype was seen more than once but under ten times. For the CDR3, the DNA is TGCGCCAGCAGCTTAACCCCAAGGGTACCCAAGTTGCCCCAGCATTTT. This sequence encodes CASSLTPRVPKLPQHF. The chain recombines TRBV5-1 with TRBJ1-5; D uncertain. Looked up from germline, CDR1 is SGHRS and CDR2 is YFSETQ. This CDR3 has 16 residues. Trimming pared 2 bases from V and 9 bases from J, leaving 21 bases between. The variable domain in full, completed from reference TRBV5-1 and TRBJ1-5, reads KAGVTQTPRYLIKTRGQQVTLSCSPISGHRSVSWYQQTPGQGLQFLFEYFSETQRNKGNFPGRFSGRQFSNSRSEMNVSTLELGDSALYLCASSLTPRVPKLPQHFGDGTRLSIL.

The genes are TRBV11-2 and TRBJ2-5; D is ambiguous. Per the germline V gene, CDR1 is SGHAT and CDR2 is FQNNGV. Trimming took 1 base from V and 7 from J, leaving 13 bases between them. This CDR3 has 14 residues. CDR3 nucleotides: TGTGCCAGCAGCTTAGTCCGGGCTCCCGGGACCCAGTACTTC. Its protein is CASSLVRAPGTQYF.

To note about this clonotype: This may be a read error: a much more frequent sequence differs by one nucleotide. CDR3 bases: TGTGCCAGCAGTGTCAGACAGGGGACCCGATACAATGAGCAGTTCTTC. Translation gives CASSVRQGTRYNEQFF. V usage is TRBV12-3 or TRBV12-4 and J usage is TRBJ2-1; 8 bases agree with TRBD1. The CDR3 runs to 16 residues. With 5 bases clipped from V and 4 bases from J, the junction kept 10 bases outside the gene matches.

There are a few counts of this clonotype. The chain employs TRBV9 and TRBJ1-5; no clear D. Trimming removed 3 bases at V and 1 base at J, with 8 bases between. CDR3 length equals 14 residues. The germline gives CDR1 SGDLS, CDR2 YYNGEE. The CDR3 sequence is CASSEWASNQPQHF. The CDR3 DNA is TGTGCCAGCAGCGAATGGGCGAGCAATCAGCCCCAGCATTTT.

The J gene is TRBJ1-4, the V gene TRBV7-9; D might be TRBD1 (5 bases). CDR1 is SEHNR, CDR2 FQNEAQ, per germline (reference sequence). The CDR3 is made up of 13 amino acids. The V and J ends lost 0 bases and 10 bases respectively, with 9 bases between them. DNA for the CDR3: TGTGCCAGCAGCTTAGCCGGACAATCAAAACTGTTTTTT. This translates into CASSLAGQSKLFF.

This clonotype appeared many times. The V and J genes are TRBV4-2 and TRBJ2-7; possibly TRBD2 for D (5 bases). Germline values: CDR1 LGHNA, CDR2 YNFKEQ. V lost 0 bases and J 0 bases, leaving 15 bases between the germline ends. The CDR3 totals 17 residues. The CDR3 DNA is TGTGCCAGCAGCCAAGAAGGGAGCTGGGAAGTCTCCTACGAGCAGTACTTC. Its translation is CASSQEGSWEVSYEQYF.

This clonotype occurred once. The V call is TRBV9, the J call TRBJ2-1; 7 nucleotides align to TRBD1. This CDR3 has 16 residues. The V gene end was trimmed by 4 bases and the J gene end by 6 bases; junction bases not matched to a gene: 13. Germline V gene sequence: CDR1 SGDLS, CDR2 YYNGEE. The chain's CDR3 is CASSPSDRDRGNEQFF. For the CDR3, the DNA is TGTGCCAGCAGCCCCTCCGACCGGGACAGAGGCAATGAGCAGTTCTTC.

This clonotype was counted between two and nine times. The chain combines TRBV12-3 or TRBV12-4 with TRBJ1-5, with a possible D match to TRBD1 (5 bases). This CDR3 has 12 residues. Trimming removed 7 bases from V and 4 bases from J, with 8 bases in between. This CDR3 is CASNWGNQPQHF. The CDR3 DNA reads as TGTGCCAGCAATTGGGGGAATCAGCCCCAGCATTTT.

J is TRBJ2-7 and V is TRBV28; D gene unclear. The V gene lost 5 bases and the J gene lost 2 bases, with 13 bases spanning the gap. CDR1 MDHEN and CDR2 SYDVKM come from the germline V gene. The CDR3 contains 14 residues. The CDR3 sequence: CASSPTAPAYEQYF. CDR3 DNA sequence: TGTGCCAGCAGTCCAACAGCTCCGGCCTACGAGCAGTACTTC. The complete variable domain, with remaining parts taken from reference TRBV28 and TRBJ2-7, reads DVKVTQSSRYLVKRTGEKVFLECVQDMDHENMFWYRQDPGLGLRLIYFSYDVKMKEKGDIPEGYSVSREKKERFSLILESASTNQTSMYLCASSPTAPAYEQYFGPGTRLTVT.

The J gene is TRBJ2-7, the V gene TRBV7-9, with D perhaps TRBD1 (6 bases). The germline CDR1 and CDR2 sequences are SEHNR and FQNEAQ (reference sequence). Trimming cost V 5 bases and J 2 bases, with 19 bases left between them. This CDR3 comprises 16 residues. CDR3 in DNA: TGTGCCAGCAGCCGTACACAGGGCTTGGGACCCTACGAGCAGTACTTC. This sequence encodes CASSRTQGLGPYEQYF.

The chain couples TRBV20-1 to TRBJ2-7; D tentatively fits TRBD1 or TRBD2 (5 bases each). The J call is uncertain, as TRBJ2-5 better fits the DNA end. The CDR3 contains 13 residues. Germline V gene lookup returns CDR1 DFQATT and CDR2 SNEGSKA (reference sequence). The CDR3 DNA sequence: TGCAGTGCCGAACCAACTAGGGGCGAGACCCAGTACTTC. The encoded protein is CSAEPTRGETQYF.

The chain carries TRBV6-5 and TRBJ2-1; tentatively, D is TRBD1 (6 bases). CDR3 length: 15 amino acids. Looked up from germline, CDR1 is MNHEY and CDR2 is SVGAGI. V was pared by 4 bases and J by 10 bases, with 20 bases between. The CDR3 DNA sequence: TGTGCCAGCAGTTCCCTGGGCCAGGGGAGCGACGAGCAGTTCTTC. This encodes CASSSLGQGSDEQFF.

This clonotype has only a few counts. The chain joins TRBV7-2 to TRBJ1-2, with TRBD1 matching over 7 bases. Germline CDR1 reads SGHTA; CDR2 reads FQGNSA. V was pared by 5 bases and J by 4 bases, with 10 bases of the junction left unmatched. The CDR3 length is 15 residues. The CDR3 spells CASSPTSRGAYGYTF. CDR3 nucleotide sequence: TGTGCCAGCAGCCCCACGAGCAGGGGGGCCTATGGCTACACCTTC. Looking up the rest from reference TRBV7-2 and TRBJ1-2 gives the full variable domain: GAGVSQSPSNKVTEKGKDVELRCDPISGHTALYWYRQSLGQGLEFLIYFQGNSAPDKSGLPSDRFSAERTGGSVSTLTIQRTQQEDSAVYLCASSPTSRGAYGYTFGSGTRLTVV.

V and J are TRBV15 and TRBJ2-1; no reliable D call. Germline V CDR1 and CDR2: LNHNV, YYDKDF (reference sequence). V shed 0 bases and J shed 5 bases, with 11 bases lying between them. The CDR3 contains 15 residues. CDR3 nucleotide sequence: TGTGCCACCAGCAGAGAGGGCACCCCGAACAATGAGCAGTTCTTC. It codes for CATSREGTPNNEQFF.

V gene TRBV4-3 combines with J gene TRBJ2-1; D is perhaps TRBD1 or TRBD2 (6 bases each). This CDR3 has 16 residues. The germline V gene encodes CDR1 LGHNA and CDR2 YSLEER. Between the trimmed V and J ends, which lost 0 bases and 4 bases, there was a span of 13 bases. In nucleotides, the CDR3 is TGCGCCAGCAGCCAAGATCCGGGGGCCATTTACAATGAGCAGTTCTTC. Translation: CASSQDPGAIYNEQFF.

This clonotype was counted at least ten times. The rearrangement joins TRBV20-1 to TRBJ1-2; D not resolved. The V and J ends lost 6 bases and 4 bases respectively, with 18 bases between them. The CDR3 has 14 residues. The germline V gene has CDR1 DFQATT and CDR2 SNEGSKA (reference sequence). The CDR3 sequence is CSARTAGLGYGYTF. The CDR3 DNA reads TGCAGTGCACGGACGGCCGGCCTCGGCTATGGCTACACCTTC.

The chain recombines TRBV28 with TRBJ2-5; D is undetermined. CDR3 length equals 13 residues. Per the germline V gene, CDR1 is MDHEN and CDR2 is SYDVKM. V was pared by 7 bases and J by 0 bases, with 9 bases between. DNA for the CDR3: TGTGCCAGCAATCTGGGTTACCAAGAGACCCAGTACTTC. This translates into CASNLGYQETQYF.